These 15 T cell receptor beta chains were sequenced from one sample in a study of blood T cell repertoires in COVID-19. TCRdb keeps only in-frame clones here, not all; method: immunoSEQ multiplex PCR. Here the sample spans about 110,000 clones, just over 75% being singletons. The sequenced material came from peripheral blood. The receptors come from a woman older than 75 with acute or convalescent COVID-19.

Details on this clone: Other DNA variants within this sample encode the same CDR3. The chain couples TRBV7-9 to TRBJ2-1; D gene uncertain. Per germline, CDR1 SEHNR and CDR2 FQNEAQ (reference sequence). There are 13 residues in the CDR3. V was pared by 1 base and J by 5 bases, with 6 bases between. Here the CDR3 reads CASSLGQNNEQFF. The DNA of the CDR3 is TGTGCCAGCAGCTTAGGACAAAACAATGAGCAGTTCTTC.

In its sample, this clone was seen a few times. The V call is TRBV9, the J call TRBJ2-7, with a tentative D call TRBD1 (6 bases). Looked up from germline, CDR1 is SGDLS and CDR2 is YYNGEE. The CDR3 consists of 15 residues. Deletions cut 0 bases from V and 2 bases from J, with 12 bases between. CDR3 residues: CASSVGIRGAYEQYF. Here the CDR3 DNA reads TGTGCCAGCAGCGTAGGGATCAGGGGCGCCTACGAGCAGTACTTC.

This chain uses TRBV4-2 with TRBJ1-1, with TRBD1 matching over 9 bases. The CDR3 is 19 residues long. Germline V gene data show CDR1 as LGHNA and CDR2 as YNFKEQ. V was pared by 3 bases and J by 0 bases, with 14 bases of the junction left unmatched. The CDR3 reads CASSQGLLTGGGMNTEAFF. As DNA, the CDR3 is TGTGCCAGCAGCCAGGGTCTTCTCACAGGGGGCGGAATGAACACTGAAGCTTTCTTT.

CDR3 amino acids: CASSQPGTGLYNSPLHF. Here the CDR3 DNA reads TGCGCCAGCAGCCAGCCCGGGACAGGGCTATATAATTCACCCCTCCACTTT. The chain uses TRBV4-3 and TRBJ1-6; the match to TRBD1 covers 9 bases. CDR1 LGHNA and CDR2 YSLEER come from the germline V gene. V was pared by 3 bases and J by 4 bases, with 7 bases of the junction left unmatched. This CDR3 comprises 17 residues.

This sequence joins TRBV28 and TRBJ1-4; 9 bases agree with TRBD1. From germline, CDR1 is MDHEN and CDR2 SYDVKM. CDR3 length: 15 amino acids. The V gene end was trimmed by 2 bases and the J gene end by 5 bases; junction bases not matched to a gene: 3. The CDR3: CASSLRGTGNEKLFF. The CDR3 nucleotides read TGTGCCAGCAGTTTACGAGGGACAGGGAATGAAAAACTGTTTTTT.

The genes are TRBV10-1 and TRBJ1-1, with no clear D. The CDR3 has 12 amino acids. Germline V CDR1 and CDR2: WNHNN, SYGVQD (reference sequence). V shed 5 bases and J shed 0 bases, with 4 bases lying between them. The CDR3 is CASSNMNTEAFF. The DNA for the CDR3 is TGCGCCAGCAGTAACATGAACACTGAAGCTTTCTTT.

The rearrangement uses TRBV6-2 or TRBV6-3 and TRBJ2-2, with no clear D. V was cut by 2 bases and J by 4 bases, with 5 bases left in between. Germline V lookup: CDR1 MNHEY, CDR2 SVGEGT. The CDR3 has 13 residues. CDR3 nucleotides: TGTGCCAGCAGTTACGTCAGCACCGGGGAGCTGTTTTTT. This gives the protein CASSYVSTGELFF.

The CDR3 sequence: CASSFFPGRPMEPQHF. The CDR3 DNA follows: TGTGCCAGCAGCTTCTTTCCAGGGAGGCCGATGGAGCCCCAGCATTTT. The chain has TRBV11-3 and TRBJ1-5; D might be TRBD1 (5 bases). Trimming cost V 3 bases and J 8 bases, with 20 bases left between them. The germline gives CDR1 SGHNT, CDR2 YENEEA. This CDR3 contains 16 residues. Complete variable domain (other parts from reference TRBV11-3 and TRBJ1-5): EAGVVQSPRYKIIEKKQPVAFWCNPISGHNTLYWYLQNLGQGPELLIRYENEEAVDDSQLPKDRFSAERLKGVDSTLKIQPAELGDSAVYLCASSFFPGRPMEPQHFGDGTRLSIL.

This sequence joins TRBV6-5 and TRBJ2-7; D possibly corresponds to TRBD2 (5 bases). With 3 bases removed from V and 3 bases from J, the gap between germline ends came to 6 bases. This CDR3 spans 12 amino acids. The germline V gene has CDR1 MNHEY and CDR2 SVGAGI. The DNA of the CDR3 is TGTGCCAGCAGTTATGAGGGCTACGAGCAGTACTTC. The encoded protein is CASSYEGYEQYF.

This clone was counted between two and nine times. This chain connects TRBV6-4 to TRBJ1-2, with 8 nucleotides matching TRBD1. The CDR3 is 12 amino acids. Germline V gene data show CDR1 as MRHNA and CDR2 as SNTAGT. V lost 3 bases to trimming and J lost 7 bases; unmatched junction nucleotides: 1. CDR3 region: CASSETGAGYTF. DNA for the CDR3: TGTGCCAGCAGTGAGACAGGGGCTGGCTACACCTTC.

The chain carries TRBV7-9 and TRBJ2-3, with D tentatively TRBD1 (6 bases). V was trimmed by 5 bases and J by 4 bases, leaving 13 bases between them. CDR1 is SEHNR and CDR2 is FQNEAQ in the germline V gene (reference sequence). The CDR3 is 14 amino acids. CDR3 sequence reads: CASSTRTVSDTQYF. Here the CDR3 DNA reads TGTGCCAGCAGCACCCGGACAGTATCAGATACGCAGTATTTT.

V is TRBV11-2 and J is TRBJ2-1; weak D call: TRBD2 (6 bases). CDR1 and CDR2 (germline): SGHAT, FQNNGV. V lost 2 bases and J lost 8, with 25 bases in between. The CDR3 contains 18 residues. The CDR3 protein is CASSLTILALPPTDEQFF. CDR3 in DNA: TGTGCCAGCAGCTTAACCATACTAGCCCTCCCTCCCACAGATGAGCAGTTCTTC.

The chain employs TRBV10-3 and TRBJ1-4; TRBD1 aligns across 7 bases. Looked up from germline, CDR1 is ENHRY and CDR2 is SYGVKD. The CDR3 length is 16 residues. Germline trimming cut 0 bases from V and 8 bases from J; bases unmatched to any gene: 9. Written as DNA, the CDR3 is TGTGCCATCAGTGAGTCCCCGACAGGGAGTAGCGAAAAACTGTTTTTT. Its translation: CAISESPTGSSEKLFF.

This clone occurred a few times. The chain links TRBV7-9 to TRBJ1-1; the D gene is possibly TRBD1 (6 bases). The CDR3 consists of 12 residues. Germline V gene data show CDR1 as SEHNR and CDR2 as FQNEAQ (reference sequence). V was trimmed by 6 bases and J by 6 bases, leaving 11 bases between them. The CDR3: CASSSQGPEAFF. CDR3 in DNA: TGTGCCAGCAGTTCACAGGGACCTGAAGCTTTCTTT.

The chain links TRBV29-1 to TRBJ1-3; perhaps TRBD1 as D (5 bases). The CDR3 is 14 amino acids. Germline V CDR1 and CDR2: SQVTM, ANQGSEA. Trimming removed 6 bases at V and 1 base at J, with 13 bases between. The CDR3 protein is CSVTMGGSGNTIYF. The DNA of the CDR3 is TGCAGCGTGACCATGGGGGGATCTGGAAACACCATATATTTT.